These 26 T cell receptor beta chains share one sample of origin, sequenced in a study of cytomegalovirus exposure and HLA in healthy donors. Only in-frame clones appear in the TCRdb table, and some are missing; sequencing was by immunoSEQ multiplex PCR. Found here are more than 95,000 clones, around 88% of them singletons; the top ten hold more than 1.5%. The source material was PBMCs. The source of these receptors is a man in his late teens or twenties in good health and CMV-seronegative.

The CDR3 bases are TGTGCCAGCAGAGCTAGCGGGAGTAGCACAGATACGCAGTATTTT. This gives the protein CASRASGSSTDTQYF. The chain carries TRBV6-5 and TRBJ2-3, with 10 bases that match TRBD2. The germline V gene encodes CDR1 MNHEY and CDR2 SVGAGI. The length of the CDR3 is 15 residues. V was pared by 6 bases and J by 0 bases, with 3 bases of the junction left unmatched.

This chain joins TRBV5-1 and TRBJ2-2, with TRBD2 identical over 10 bases. There are 17 residues in the CDR3. V shed 4 bases, J shed 6 bases, and the junction held 12 bases outside the gene matches. CDR1 SGHRS and CDR2 YFSETQ come from the germline V gene. CDR3 region: CASSQSGGAGSAGELFF. The CDR3 nucleotides are TGCGCCAGCAGCCAGAGCGGGGGGGCCGGGTCTGCCGGGGAGCTGTTTTTT.

This chain connects TRBV29-1 to TRBJ2-5; 12 bases match TRBD2. The CDR3 totals 16 residues. The V gene end was trimmed by 1 base and the J gene end by 1 base; junction bases not matched to a gene: 4. The germline gives CDR1 SQVTM, CDR2 ANQGSEA. This CDR3 reads CSVEGLAGGRQETQYF. In DNA, the CDR3 is TGCAGCGTTGAAGGCCTAGCGGGGGGGCGCCAAGAGACCCAGTACTTC.

The genes are TRBV6-5 and TRBJ2-2, with D perhaps matching TRBD1 (6 bases). Per germline, CDR1 MNHEY and CDR2 SVGAGI. This CDR3 is built from 15 residues. Deletions cut 2 bases from V and 3 bases from J, with 10 bases between. CDR3 nucleotide sequence: TGTGCCAGCAGTTACAGACAGGAGTACACCGGGGAGCTGTTTTTT. Amino acids: CASSYRQEYTGELFF.

CDR3 coding DNA: TGTGCCATCAGTGATACGGGGAACACTGAAGCTTTCTTT. Its protein is CAISDTGNTEAFF. This chain links TRBV10-3 with TRBJ1-1; D is unclear. The germline V gene encodes CDR1 ENHRY and CDR2 SYGVKD. The CDR3 is 13 amino acids. V dropped 3 bases and J dropped 1 base, with 6 bases sitting between them.

The J gene is TRBJ2-6, the V gene TRBV29-1; TRBD1 aligns across 10 bases. With 4 bases clipped from V and 2 bases from J, the junction kept 5 bases outside the gene matches. CDR1 and CDR2 (germline): SQVTM, ANQGSEA. CDR3 length: 16 residues. CDR3 loop: CSVGVTGGAGANVLTF. As DNA, the CDR3 is TGCAGCGTTGGGGTGACAGGGGGCGCTGGGGCCAACGTCCTGACTTTC.

This clone was observed a handful of times. CDR3 coding DNA: TGTGCCAGCAGCTCTAACTCCTACGAGCAGTACTTC. Protein: CASSSNSYEQYF. This chain links TRBV7-9 with TRBJ2-7, with D hard to call. Germline V CDR1 and CDR2: SEHNR, FQNEAQ (reference sequence). The ends were cut back, 4 bases at V and 0 bases at J, with 4 bases in the middle. CDR3 length equals 12 residues.

This clone has more than one count but fewer than ten. The genes are TRBV7-8 and TRBJ2-7; possible D gene TRBD2, 6 bases. The CDR3 runs 15 residues. Trimming took 7 bases from V and 7 from J, leaving 23 bases between them. Germline V CDR1 and CDR2: SGHVS, FQNEAQ. This CDR3 reads CASTRSGGGAGEQYF. CDR3 DNA: TGTGCCAGCACCCGGTCGGGTGGAGGGGCTGGAGAGCAGTACTTC.

The chain uses TRBV10-3 and TRBJ1-5, with TRBD1 matching over 7 bases. Germline lookup yields CDR1 ENHRY and CDR2 SYGVKD. The CDR3 contains 15 residues. The trim removed 0 bases at V and 4 bases at J, leaving 3 bases unmatched. The CDR3 loop reads CAISESGTVNQPQHF. CDR3 nucleotides: TGTGCCATCAGTGAGTCCGGGACAGTTAATCAGCCCCAGCATTTT.

The V gene is TRBV6-5, the J gene TRBJ2-7, with 7 bases matching TRBD1. The V gene end was trimmed by 8 bases and the J gene end by 0 bases; junction bases not matched to a gene: 7. Germline V gene data show CDR1 as MNHEY and CDR2 as SVGAGI. The CDR3 consists of 14 residues. CDR3 protein: CASGIRGSSYEQYF. Here the CDR3 DNA reads TGTGCCAGCGGGATCAGGGGGAGCTCCTACGAGCAGTACTTC.

This chain uses TRBV27 with TRBJ1-2; maybe TRBD1 (6 bases). The CDR3 consists of 14 residues. V was trimmed by 6 bases and J by 0 bases, leaving 11 bases between them. Germline CDR1 MNHEY, CDR2 SMNVEV (reference sequence). For the CDR3, the DNA is TGTGCCAGCAGGGGACACCTAACTAACTATGGCTACACCTTC. It yields the protein CASRGHLTNYGYTF.

This chain's CDR3 is CAWNSGQGLGETQYF. DNA of the CDR3: TGTGCCTGGAATTCGGGACAGGGCTTAGGGGAGACCCAGTACTTC. V and J are TRBV30 and TRBJ2-5; 9 nucleotides match TRBD1. From germline, CDR1 is GTSNPN and CDR2 SVGIG (reference sequence). V gave up 4 bases and J gave up 5 bases; unmatched junction bases: 11. CDR3 length: 15 residues.

The CDR3 here is CASSLDRYSGNTIYF. The CDR3 nucleotides read TGTGCCAGCAGCCTCGACAGGTACTCTGGAAACACCATATATTTT. The V gene is TRBV27, the J gene TRBJ1-3; D is possibly TRBD1 (6 bases). V was pared by 6 bases and J by 0 bases, with 12 bases between. Per the germline V gene, CDR1 is MNHEY and CDR2 is SMNVEV (reference sequence). The CDR3 loop spans 15 amino acids.

This chain joins TRBV15 and TRBJ1-2, with D perhaps TRBD1 (6 bases). V lost 4 bases and J 2 bases, leaving 20 bases between the germline ends. This CDR3 has 17 amino acids. Germline values: CDR1 LNHNV, CDR2 YYDKDF (reference sequence). CDR3 sequence: CATSTDRMNLENYGYTF. In DNA, the CDR3 is TGTGCCACCAGCACCGACAGGATGAACCTTGAAAACTATGGCTACACCTTC.

This sequence joins TRBV6-6 and TRBJ1-1, with a tentative D call TRBD1 (6 bases). Germline CDR1 reads MNHNY; CDR2 reads SVGAGI (reference sequence). Trimming pared 6 bases from V and 1 base from J, leaving 12 bases between. The CDR3 spans 14 residues. In DNA form, the CDR3 reads TGTGCCAGCAGGAAGAAGGACAGGAACACTGAAGCTTTCTTT. Its protein product is CASRKKDRNTEAFF.

This chain uses TRBV9 with TRBJ2-5, with 7 bases matching TRBD2. The junction had 7 bases not matched to a gene; V was cut back by 3 bases and J by 2 bases. This CDR3 comprises 15 residues. Germline V lookup: CDR1 SGDLS, CDR2 YYNGEE. The CDR3 region is CASSAFLGGQETQYF. DNA of the CDR3: TGTGCCAGCAGCGCCTTTCTCGGGGGGCAAGAGACCCAGTACTTC.

The chain is built from TRBV27 and TRBJ2-7; D possibly corresponds to TRBD2 (6 bases). With 2 bases removed from V and 3 bases from J, the gap between germline ends came to 14 bases. This CDR3 is 15 amino acids long. CDR1 and CDR2 from the germline V gene are MNHEY and SMNVEV (reference sequence). DNA of the CDR3: TGTGCCAGCAGTTTAGCGTCGGGGACTGACTACGAGCAGTACTTC. Translating gives CASSLASGTDYEQYF.

The V gene is TRBV21-1, the J gene TRBJ2-5; TRBD2 is the table's D call, not checked against the DNA. TRBV21-1 is an annotated pseudogene. This CDR3 is built from 20 residues. The CDR3 DNA reads as TGTGCCAGCAGCAGTCCCCCTCCTGGGACTACAAGAATCGTAAGAGAGACCCAGTACTTC. Its translation is CASSSPPPGTTRIVRETQYF.

The chain combines TRBV7-6 with TRBJ2-5; 11 positions match TRBD2. The CDR3 is 15 amino acids. Germline V lookup: CDR1 SGHVS, CDR2 FNYEAQ. V shed 2 bases and J 3 bases; nucleotides not matched to a gene: 2. CDR3: CASSLTSGREETQYF. CDR3 nucleotides: TGTGCCAGCAGCTTAACTAGCGGGAGAGAAGAGACCCAGTACTTC.

This rearrangement joins TRBV11-2 to TRBJ1-1, with unresolved D. This CDR3 is built from 11 residues. Germline CDR1 SGHAT, CDR2 FQNNGV. The germline V and J ends were trimmed by 5 bases and 9 bases, with 10 bases remaining between them. The DNA for the CDR3 is TGTGCCAGCAGCCCCAGCGAGAAAGCTTTCTTT. Translation gives CASSPSEKAFF.

The V gene is TRBV18, the J gene TRBJ2-1; 10 positions match TRBD2. In germline, CDR1 is KGHSH, CDR2 LQKENI. With 0 bases clipped from V and 4 bases from J, the junction kept 3 bases outside the gene matches. The CDR3 extends over 16 amino acids. CDR3 in DNA: TGTGCCAGCTCACCACCAGAAGCGGGAGGGTACAATGAGCAGTTCTTC. It specifies CASSPPEAGGYNEQFF.

The gene calls are TRBV19 and TRBJ2-5; 13 bases agree with TRBD2. Trimming at V came to 4 bases and at J to 9 bases, leaving 14 bases not matched to a gene. Germline V CDR1 and CDR2: LNHDA, SQIVND (reference sequence). The CDR3 length is 17 residues. The CDR3 region is CASSKTGTSGAAGSQYF. The CDR3 DNA reads TGTGCCAGTAGTAAAACCGGGACTAGCGGGGCGGCAGGGTCCCAGTACTTC.

CDR3 region: CASSYLSGEQFF. For the CDR3, the DNA is TGTGCCAGCAGTTACTTGTCCGGTGAGCAGTTCTTC. The V call is TRBV6-5, the J call TRBJ2-1; D not resolved. Trimming took off 1 base at V and 9 bases at J, with 7 bases between the two ends. The V gene's germline CDR1 is MNHEY and CDR2 SVGAGI. The CDR3 extends over 12 amino acids.

The chain joins TRBV27 to TRBJ2-2; 10 nucleotides line up with TRBD1. CDR1 MNHEY and CDR2 SMNVEV come from the germline V gene (reference sequence). CDR3 length equals 17 residues. Trimming cost V 5 bases and J 5 bases; bases outside gene matches: 11. This CDR3 reads CASSPKDRGARTGELFF. The CDR3, as DNA: TGTGCCAGCAGTCCCAAGGACAGGGGGGCGCGAACCGGGGAGCTGTTTTTT.

The chain joins TRBV5-6 to TRBJ2-7; a possible D gene is TRBD2 (6 bases). The CDR3 is 16 amino acids. Germline V lookup: CDR1 SGHDT, CDR2 YYEEEE. Deletions cut 3 bases from V and 3 bases from J, with 19 bases between. The CDR3 loop reads CASSSGGVAAYYEQYF. The CDR3 DNA reads TGTGCCAGCAGCTCTGGAGGGGTAGCTGCTTACTACGAGCAGTACTTC.

This clone came up once. The V call is TRBV4-3, the J call TRBJ1-2, with D hard to call. Germline-derived CDR1 and CDR2 are LGHNA and YSLEER. The V gene lost 1 base and the J gene lost 10 bases, with 10 bases spanning the gap. The CDR3 is 12 amino acids. CDR3 protein: CASSQGSRDYTF. The CDR3 DNA reads as TGCGCCAGCAGCCAAGGCTCCCGGGACTACACCTTC.